One sample yielded the 10 T cell receptor beta chains listed below, sequenced in a study of T cells after yellow fever vaccination. TCRdb re-analysed the 5' RACE reads in MiXCR, keeping a single row per CDR3 protein. The sample shows about 340,000 distinct CDR3 sequences, approximately 3.9% of them seen only once. The source was PBMCs, collected 5 days after the yellow fever booster vaccination. The receptors come from a man aged 18 to 30 who received the YFV17D yellow fever vaccine.

The rearrangement uses TRBV5-4 and TRBJ1-6; TRBD1 agrees at 7 bases. V was clipped by 4 bases and J by 0 bases; unmatched bases: 7. The CDR3 extends over 17 amino acids. CDR1 is SGHNT, CDR2 YYREEE, per germline (reference sequence). CDR3 amino acids: CASSAGQLSSYNSPLHF. CDR3 coding DNA: TGTGCCAGCAGCGCGGGACAGTTAAGCTCCTATAATTCACCCCTCCACTTT.

The V gene is TRBV5-8, the J gene TRBJ2-1, with 10 bases matching TRBD1. This CDR3 spans 14 amino acids. With V trimmed by 6 bases and J by 7 bases, 7 bases remained unmatched. The germline gives CDR1 SGHTS, CDR2 YDEGEE. The CDR3 region is CASTKRQGANEQFF. The CDR3 DNA reads TGTGCCAGCACCAAGAGACAGGGGGCGAATGAGCAGTTCTTC.

This clonotype was recorded at least ten times. The chain links TRBV7-2 to TRBJ2-5; no clear D. CDR3 length equals 14 residues. The germline V gene has CDR1 SGHTA and CDR2 FQGNSA. V was pared by 4 bases and J by 0 bases, with 9 bases between. Here the CDR3 DNA reads TGTGCCAGCAGCTCCTCGGCGAACCAAGAGACCCAGTACTTC. Translation: CASSSSANQETQYF.

This chain links TRBV11-1 with TRBJ1-6; D is uncertain. The CDR3 contains 15 residues. From germline, CDR1 is SGHAT and CDR2 FQDESV (reference sequence). The V end lost 5 bases, the J end lost 7 bases, and 15 bases lay between the germline ends. CDR3 nucleotides: TGTGCCAGCAGCCCATCCACGGTCATCAATTCACCCCTCCACTTT. It is translated as CASSPSTVINSPLHF.

This clonotype was detected many times. The chain couples TRBV2 to TRBJ2-5; 10 bases are shared with TRBD2. Germline CDR1 is SNHLY and CDR2 is FYNNEI. V gave up 6 bases and J gave up 5 bases; unmatched junction bases: 6. The CDR3 length is 14 residues. The CDR3 DNA reads as TGTGCCAGCAGGCAGCGGGGGGGCTATGAGACCCAGTACTTC. It is translated as CASRQRGGYETQYF.

This clonotype was seen ten or more times. The J gene is TRBJ2-7, the V gene TRBV7-9; D perhaps matches TRBD1 (7 bases). V was cut by 5 bases and J by 6 bases, with 17 bases left in between. Germline V CDR1 and CDR2: SEHNR, FQNEAQ (reference sequence). This CDR3 is built from 14 residues. CDR3 protein: CASSKTGAGFEQYF. The CDR3 region has the DNA TGTGCCAGCAGCAAAACAGGGGCGGGGTTCGAGCAGTACTTC.

The chain combines TRBV6-1 with TRBJ1-1; D unclear. V was clipped by 6 bases and J by 1 base, with 9 bases between them. The CDR3 consists of 13 residues. CDR1 and CDR2 from the germline V gene are MNHNS and SASEGT. The chain's CDR3 is CASRETENTEAFF. The CDR3 region has the DNA TGTGCCAGCAGAGAGACGGAGAACACTGAAGCTTTCTTT.

This clonotype turned up a few times. The V and J genes are TRBV2 and TRBJ1-2; unclear D gene. V dropped 2 bases and J dropped 2 bases, with 12 bases sitting between them. There are 15 residues in the CDR3. Germline CDR1 is SNHLY and CDR2 is FYNNEI. CDR3 sequence (DNA): TGTGCCAGCAGTGAACTCTGGCTTCGAAACTATGGCTACACCTTC. It yields the protein CASSELWLRNYGYTF.

This clonotype was detected a few times. CDR3 in DNA: TGTGCCAGCACCCTGGGCAGGGGAGCGAGTGTCACCGGGGAGCTGTTTTTT. It specifies CASTLGRGASVTGELFF. The chain is built from TRBV28 and TRBJ2-2, with a tentative D call TRBD1 (6 bases). Trimming took 7 bases from V and 4 from J, leaving 22 bases between them. Germline assignment: CDR1 MDHEN and CDR2 SYDVKM. This CDR3 comprises 17 residues. The whole variable domain, filled in from reference TRBV28 and TRBJ2-2, reads DVKVTQSSRYLVKRTGEKVFLECVQDMDHENMFWYRQDPGLGLRLIYFSYDVKMKEKGDIPEGYSVSREKKERFSLILESASTNQTSMYLCASTLGRGASVTGELFFGEGSRLTVL.

V gene TRBV4-3 combines with J gene TRBJ2-5; D might be TRBD2 (6 bases). The V gene's germline CDR1 is LGHNA and CDR2 YSLEER. The CDR3 is 14 residues long. V shed 0 bases and J shed 5 bases, with 10 bases lying between them. The CDR3: CASSQDVGRETQYF. CDR3 coding DNA: TGCGCCAGCAGCCAAGATGTTGGGAGGGAGACCCAGTACTTC.